The 32 T cell receptor beta chains presented below share a single source sample, sequenced in a study of T cell changes during pregnancy in multiple sclerosis. Some clones are missing from TCRdb's copy, which holds only in-frame ones; the method was immunoSEQ multiplex PCR. The sample yields tens of thousands of clones, 90% seen once. Here the sequenced sample was CD4+ T cells from peripheral blood mononuclear cells, taken in the first trimester of pregnancy. These receptors all come from a female donor with multiple sclerosis, enrolled in a pregnancy study.

The chain has TRBV5-1 and TRBJ1-2; tentatively, D is TRBD1 (5 bases). The length of the CDR3 is 19 residues. V lost 2 bases to trimming and J lost 0 bases, with 23 bases between them. From germline, CDR1 is SGHRS and CDR2 YFSETQ. The chain's CDR3 is CASSLGFQGLREANYGYTF. CDR3 bases: TGCGCCAGCAGCTTAGGGTTCCAGGGCCTACGAGAAGCTAACTATGGCTACACCTTC.

The rearrangement uses TRBV19 and TRBJ2-6, with 9 bases identical to TRBD1. CDR1 LNHDA and CDR2 SQIVND come from the germline V gene (reference sequence). The J segment lost 2 bases and the V segment lost 10 bases, leaving 6 bases of the junction unmatched. The length of the CDR3 is 15 residues. The CDR3 nucleotides read TGTGCCACACAGGGGGCAAGAACTGGGGCCAACGTCCTGACTTTC. Its protein product is CATQGARTGANVLTF.

The chain recombines TRBV5-1 with TRBJ1-2, with TRBD1 identical over 7 bases. Germline V gene data show CDR1 as SGHRS and CDR2 as YFSETQ. The CDR3 spans 14 residues. Unmatched junction bases numbered 7, after V lost 0 bases and J lost 8 bases. The CDR3 reads CASSLAGPGGGYTF. DNA of the CDR3: TGCGCCAGCAGCTTGGCCGGGCCAGGGGGGGGCTACACCTTC.

This rearrangement joins TRBV6-5 to TRBJ1-1; a possible D gene is TRBD1 (6 bases). V was cut by 7 bases and J by 11 bases, with 14 bases left in between. The CDR3 runs to 11 residues. CDR1 and CDR2 from the germline V gene are MNHEY and SVGAGI. The CDR3 reads CASTSGHRAFF. The CDR3 DNA follows: TGTGCCAGCACCTCGGGACACCGGGCTTTCTTT.

The rearrangement joins TRBV18 to TRBJ2-5; 8 bases are shared with TRBD1. With 5 bases clipped from V and 1 base from J, the junction kept 3 bases outside the gene matches. This CDR3 has 14 amino acids. CDR1 is KGHSH and CDR2 is LQKENI in the germline V gene. CDR3 sequence: CASSTGTGQETQYF. The DNA of the CDR3 is TGTGCCAGCTCAACCGGGACAGGCCAAGAGACCCAGTACTTC. The full variable domain, completed using reference TRBV18 and TRBJ2-5, is NAGVMQNPRHLVRRRGQEARLRCSPMKGHSHVYWYRQLPEEGLKFMVYLQKENIIDESGMPKERFSAEFPKEGPSILRIQQVVRGDSAAYFCASSTGTGQETQYFGPGTRLLVL.

The chain joins TRBV12-5 to TRBJ2-1; D call uncertain. V gave up 0 bases and J gave up 7 bases, with 13 bases separating them. The CDR3 runs to 15 residues. CDR1 and CDR2 from the germline V gene are LGHNT and FRNRAP. The CDR3 DNA is TGTGCTAGTGGTTTGGTTGGGCAACCCCATAATGAGCAGTTCTTC. It is translated as CASGLVGQPHNEQFF.

Judged by abundance, this clone is medium-sized. The genes are TRBV5-1 and TRBJ2-1; D is uncertain. With 10 bases removed from V and 14 bases from J, the gap between germline ends came to 16 bases. Per the germline V gene, CDR1 is SGHRS and CDR2 is YFSETQ. The CDR3 contains 10 residues. The CDR3 reads CARHKNREFF. Written as DNA, the CDR3 is TGCGCCCGCCATAAAAACCGGGAGTTCTTC.

The J gene is TRBJ2-1, the V gene TRBV14, with 9 bases lining up with TRBD2. The germline V gene has CDR1 SGHDN and CDR2 FVKESK. The CDR3 is made up of 17 amino acids. V lost 1 base and J lost 6; bases outside the gene matches: 10. This CDR3 reads CASSQVPGLAKFNEQFF. In DNA, the CDR3 is TGTGCCAGCAGCCAAGTACCGGGACTAGCAAAGTTCAATGAGCAGTTCTTC.

This clone appeared once. The J gene is TRBJ1-4, the V gene TRBV7-8; TRBD1 agrees at 10 bases. V gave up 5 bases and J gave up 14 bases; unmatched junction bases: 14. Per the germline V gene, CDR1 is SGHVS and CDR2 is FQNEAQ. CDR3 length equals 15 residues. For the CDR3, the DNA is TGTGCCAGCAGCGCGGGGGACAGGGGAAAACCTGTGCTGTTTTTT. This codes for CASSAGDRGKPVLFF.

This chain uses TRBV9 with TRBJ1-2; 8 bases are shared with TRBD1. Germline lookup yields CDR1 SGDLS and CDR2 YYNGEE. With 3 bases clipped from V and 5 bases from J, the junction kept 9 bases outside the gene matches. CDR3 length: 15 amino acids. CDR3 protein: CASSASGTGAYGYTF. In DNA form, the CDR3 reads TGTGCCAGCAGCGCATCCGGGACAGGCGCATATGGCTACACCTTC.

The chain employs TRBV7-9 and TRBJ1-5; 8 nucleotides line up with TRBD1. The CDR3 consists of 14 residues. Germline-derived CDR1 and CDR2 are SEHNR and FQNEAQ (reference sequence). J was trimmed by 4 bases and V by 5 bases; bases with no gene match: 4. CDR3 sequence reads: CASSGDRGNQPQHF. CDR3 in DNA: TGTGCCAGCAGCGGTGACAGGGGAAATCAGCCCCAGCATTTT.

The chain joins TRBV28 to TRBJ1-5; 7 positions match TRBD1. CDR3 size: 14 residues. Germline CDR1 is MDHEN and CDR2 is SYDVKM. With 7 bases clipped from V and 4 bases from J, the junction kept 7 bases outside the gene matches. This CDR3 is CASMRDSNNQPQHF. The DNA for the CDR3 is TGTGCCAGCATGCGGGACAGTAATAATCAGCCCCAGCATTTT.

This clone has just one count. The chain couples TRBV28 to TRBJ1-2; 10 bases fit TRBD1. V was clipped by 3 bases and J by 0 bases; unmatched bases: 13. The CDR3 is 19 amino acids. Germline CDR1 reads MDHEN; CDR2 reads SYDVKM. The CDR3 DNA sequence: TGTGCCAGCAGTTTCCTGGTCTTCCGGGGACAGGGGACTAACTATGGCTACACCTTC. Translation gives CASSFLVFRGQGTNYGYTF.

The chain uses TRBV7-9 and TRBJ2-4, with D possibly matching TRBD2 (5 bases). The J call may be faulty, since TRBJ2-5 better matches the DNA end. Germline lookup yields CDR1 SEHNR and CDR2 FQNEAQ (reference sequence). This CDR3 is 12 amino acids long. CDR3 DNA: TGTGCCAGCAGCTTAGCGGACTGGACCCAGTACTTC. Amino acid sequence: CASSLADWTQYF.

V gene TRBV6-1 combines with J gene TRBJ1-5; TRBD1 aligns across 7 bases. Per germline, CDR1 MNHNS and CDR2 SASEGT. J was trimmed by 0 bases and V by 5 bases; bases with no gene match: 4. The CDR3 runs 15 residues. CDR3 nucleotide sequence: TGTGCCAGCAGTCAACAGGGGATTAGCAATCAGCCCCAGCATTTT. Its protein product is CASSQQGISNQPQHF.

The chain has TRBV7-8 and TRBJ2-4; 9 bases are shared with TRBD1. The germline V gene has CDR1 SGHVS and CDR2 FQNEAQ. V dropped 6 bases and J dropped 6; count of bases not matched to a gene: 12. The CDR3 runs 16 residues. The CDR3 coding sequence is TGTGCCAGCAGTAAGAAACAGGGGGCGACGGTAAACATTCAGTACTTC. Residues: CASSKKQGATVNIQYF.

The chain is built from TRBV27 and TRBJ1-1; TRBD1 agrees at 7 bases. This CDR3 region has 13 residues. The trim removed 6 bases at V and 4 bases at J, leaving 5 bases unmatched. Germline V gives CDR1 MNHEY, CDR2 SMNVEV (reference sequence). The CDR3 region has the DNA TGTGCCAGCAGGTTGGCAGGGGGCACTGAAGCTTTCTTT. Protein sequence: CASRLAGGTEAFF.

The chain combines TRBV19 with TRBJ2-7; 9 positions agree with TRBD1. The CDR3 covers 16 residues. The junction had 12 bases not matched to a gene; V was cut back by 5 bases and J by 4 bases. The germline gives CDR1 LNHDA, CDR2 SQIVND (reference sequence). The CDR3 here is CASSPRGQGTPYEQYF. CDR3 sequence (DNA): TGTGCCAGTAGTCCACGGGGACAGGGAACCCCATACGAGCAGTACTTC.

The gene calls are TRBV2 and TRBJ2-2; no firm D call. This CDR3 is 11 amino acids long. Germline CDR1 is SNHLY and CDR2 is FYNNEI. With 4 bases removed from V and 8 bases from J, the gap between germline ends came to 5 bases. The CDR3 spells CASSVVGELFF. The CDR3 coding sequence is TGTGCCAGCAGTGTAGTGGGGGAGCTGTTTTTT.

This clone was found once. This chain joins TRBV7-9 and TRBJ2-2; weak D call: TRBD2 (7 bases). The CDR3 loop spans 17 amino acids. The ends were cut back, 7 bases at V and 4 bases at J, with 22 bases in the middle. The germline CDR1 and CDR2 sequences are SEHNR and FQNEAQ (reference sequence). CDR3 region: CASTWGGVVETTGELFF. In DNA, the CDR3 is TGTGCCAGCACTTGGGGGGGCGTCGTTGAGACCACCGGGGAGCTGTTTTTT.

This clone was detected only a few times. The chain recombines TRBV11-2 with TRBJ1-1; no definite D call. The CDR3 sequence is 16 residues long. The germline V gene encodes CDR1 SGHAT and CDR2 FQNNGV. V lost 5 bases and J lost 0, with 16 bases in between. The CDR3 reads CASSPSDGLMNTEAFF. CDR3 nucleotide sequence: TGTGCCAGCAGCCCTTCCGACGGACTCATGAACACTGAAGCTTTCTTT.

The V call is TRBV7-2, the J call TRBJ1-1; 9 nucleotides match TRBD1. Trimming removed 4 bases from V and 4 bases from J; junction bases left unmatched: 4. The CDR3 extends over 14 amino acids. Germline V gene sequence: CDR1 SGHTA, CDR2 FQGNSA. This CDR3 reads CASSWGQGSTEAFF. The CDR3 DNA reads TGTGCCAGCAGCTGGGGACAGGGCAGCACTGAAGCTTTCTTT.

The chain employs TRBV7-9 and TRBJ2-5; the match to TRBD2 covers 13 bases. The CDR3 covers 16 residues. With V trimmed by 5 bases and J by 5 bases, 8 bases remained unmatched. CDR1 and CDR2 (germline): SEHNR, FQNEAQ (reference sequence). CDR3 nucleotides: TGTGCCAGCAGCCTCGGACTAGCGGGAGATAGGGAGACCCAGTACTTC. It specifies CASSLGLAGDRETQYF.

This clone was observed a handful of times. The rearrangement links TRBV30 to TRBJ2-3, with 9 bases that match TRBD1. The V segment lost 7 bases and the J segment 1 base; nucleotides outside the gene matches: 9. The CDR3 extends over 15 amino acids. Germline assignment: CDR1 GTSNPN and CDR2 SVGIG (reference sequence). The CDR3 DNA reads TGTGCCTTGCCCACACGGACAGGGGGCACAGATACGCAGTATTTT. Translated, it gives CALPTRTGGTDTQYF.

The rearrangement links TRBV7-3 to TRBJ1-1; 9 nucleotides agree with TRBD1. Germline trimming cut 1 base from V and 5 bases from J; bases unmatched to any gene: 5. The CDR3 is 15 amino acids. Germline lookup yields CDR1 SGHTA and CDR2 FQGTGA. Here the CDR3 DNA reads TGTGCCAGCAGCTTAATCGGGACAGGGCGTACTGAAGCTTTCTTT. Protein: CASSLIGTGRTEAFF.

This clone was seen a handful of times. The chain links TRBV30 to TRBJ1-5, with TRBD1 matching over 9 bases. Germline V lookup: CDR1 GTSNPN, CDR2 SVGIG (reference sequence). The CDR3 totals 15 residues. After removal of 2 bases from V and 6 bases from J, the junction contained 8 bases not matched to a gene. CDR3 amino acids: CAWSHEQGAGQPQHF. The CDR3 coding sequence is TGTGCCTGGAGTCACGAACAGGGGGCAGGTCAGCCCCAGCATTTT.

This clone was counted once. V usage is TRBV7-9 and J usage is TRBJ2-2, with 10 bases matching TRBD2. This CDR3 is built from 16 residues. From germline, CDR1 is SEHNR and CDR2 FQNEAQ (reference sequence). V lost 4 bases to trimming and J lost 6 bases; unmatched junction nucleotides: 8. The CDR3 DNA reads as TGTGCCAGCAGCTCAGCGGGGGGGCCTATAGCCGGGGAGCTGTTTTTT. Residues: CASSSAGGPIAGELFF.

The CDR3 is CASSVGGTEAFF. CDR3 coding DNA: TGTGCCAGCAGCGTTGGAGGAACTGAAGCTTTCTTT. This chain joins TRBV11-3 and TRBJ1-1; no clear D. V lost 5 bases and J lost 5, with 9 bases in between. Germline CDR1 is SGHNT and CDR2 is YENEEA. This CDR3 region has 12 residues.

The CDR3: CASSLWESSTNEKLFF. The CDR3 region has the DNA TGTGCCAGCAGCTTGTGGGAGAGCTCAACTAATGAAAAACTGTTTTTT. The chain employs TRBV5-5 and TRBJ1-4, with D uncertain. The CDR3 runs to 16 residues. The ends were cut back, 1 base at V and 0 bases at J, with 10 bases in the middle. Germline CDR1 and CDR2: SGHKS and YYEKEE (reference sequence).

The chain is built from TRBV19 and TRBJ2-7; TRBD2 matches at 10 bases. This CDR3 is built from 14 residues. With V trimmed by 6 bases and J by 2 bases, 4 bases remained unmatched. The V gene's germline CDR1 is LNHDA and CDR2 SQIVND (reference sequence). The DNA for the CDR3 is TGTGCCAGTAGATTAGCGGGAGGTCCCTACGAGCAGTACTTC. It yields the protein CASRLAGGPYEQYF. Based on the CDR3 plus reference TRBV19 and TRBJ2-7, the full variable domain is DGGITQSPKYLFRKEGQNVTLSCEQNLNHDAMYWYRQDPGQGLRLIYYSQIVNDFQKGDIAEGYSVSREKKESFPLTVTSAQKNPTAFYLCASRLAGGPYEQYFGPGTRLTVT.

V and J are TRBV7-2 and TRBJ2-1, with a tentative D call TRBD2 (6 bases). Per germline, CDR1 SGHTA and CDR2 FQGNSA. The CDR3 has 16 residues. Trimming removed 2 bases at V and 0 bases at J, with 11 bases between. The CDR3 DNA reads as TGTGCCAGCAGCTTAAGGCGCGGGGACTCCTACAATGAGCAGTTCTTC. The encoded protein is CASSLRRGDSYNEQFF.

V and J are TRBV11-2 and TRBJ1-2; no clear D. The germline V gene encodes CDR1 SGHAT and CDR2 FQNNGV. V was trimmed by 5 bases and J by 5 bases, leaving 6 bases between them. The CDR3 contains 11 residues. Here the CDR3 reads CASSQVYGYTF. The CDR3 nucleotides read TGTGCCAGCAGCCAGGTTTATGGCTACACCTTC.